A single T cell receptor (beta chain) is shown here with its context. Per germline, CDR1 KGHSH and CDR2 LQKENI. This CDR3 region has 15 residues. J was trimmed by 7 bases and V by 0 bases; bases with no gene match: 2. The sample is drawn from a study of OX40 agonist ivuxolimab in advanced cancers. Across the study: Patients got intravenous ivuxolimab at 0.01 to 10 mg/kg every 2 weeks.

The repertoire was sequenced with immunoSEQ multiplex PCR; TCRdb's copy has only in-frame clones and lacks some. Seen here are 80,000 to 95,000 clones, approximately 90% observed once, and the top ten hold over 0.65%. V gene TRBV18 combines with J gene TRBJ1-4; 10 bases are a match to TRBD1. The specimen was CD4+ or CD8+ T cells sorted from blood, collected in a trial of the OX40 agonist ivuxolimab. The TCR comes from an adult with an advanced solid tumor such as melanoma, head and neck, liver or kidney cancer. CDR3 coding DNA: TGTGCCAGCTCACCACCGGGACAGGGGACTGAAAAACTGTTTTTT. It encodes CASSPPGQGTEKLFF.